The present TCR beta chain was sequenced within a study of technical replicates of blood from several donors. V was pared by 2 bases and J by 4 bases, with 11 bases between. The CDR3 has 15 residues. Germline V gene data show CDR1 as MNHNY and CDR2 as SVGAGI (reference sequence). The assay was immunoSEQ multiplex PCR, and TCRdb's table has in-frame clones only and misses some. The sample has 75,000 to 95,000 clones, 75% to 95% seen once. V and J are TRBV6-6 and TRBJ1-4; D is unclear. Sequenced sample: T cells isolated from PBMCs. This TCR came from a human donor in good health. The CDR3 DNA reads TGTGCCAGCAGTTACCCCGAGGGCAGTAATGAAAAACTGTTTTTT. Protein: CASSYPEGSNEKLFF.